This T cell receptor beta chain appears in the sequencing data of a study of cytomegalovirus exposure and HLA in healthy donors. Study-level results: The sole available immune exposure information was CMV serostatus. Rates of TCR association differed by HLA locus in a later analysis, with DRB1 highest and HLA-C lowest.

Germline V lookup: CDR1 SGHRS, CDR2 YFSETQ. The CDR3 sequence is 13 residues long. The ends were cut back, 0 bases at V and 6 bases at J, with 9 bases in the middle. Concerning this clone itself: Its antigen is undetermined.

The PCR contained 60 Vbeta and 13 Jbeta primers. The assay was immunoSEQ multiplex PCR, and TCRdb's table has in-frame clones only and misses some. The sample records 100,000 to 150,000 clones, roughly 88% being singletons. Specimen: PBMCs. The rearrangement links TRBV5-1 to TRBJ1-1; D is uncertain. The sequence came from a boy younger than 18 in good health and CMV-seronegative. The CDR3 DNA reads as TGCGCCAGCAGCTTGGCGGGTCATTCTGAAGCTTTCTTT. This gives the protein CASSLAGHSEAFF.